These 5 T cell receptor beta chains originate from one sample sequenced in a study of cytomegalovirus exposure and HLA in healthy donors. PCR employed 60 Vbeta and 13 Jbeta primers. TCRdb keeps only in-frame clones here, not all; method: immunoSEQ multiplex PCR. Here the sample spans tens of thousands of clones, approximately 82% being singletons. The source material was PBMCs. These receptors came from a man aged 70 or older in good health and CMV-seropositive.

V is TRBV10-3 and J is TRBJ1-2, with D uncertain. Per the germline V gene, CDR1 is ENHRY and CDR2 is SYGVKD. The CDR3 totals 14 residues. Trimming cost V 3 bases and J 7 bases, with 15 bases left between them. CDR3 protein: CAISDGPSESGYTF. In DNA form, the CDR3 reads TGTGCCATCAGTGATGGTCCGTCAGAAAGTGGCTACACCTTC.

The V gene is TRBV10-3, the J gene TRBJ1-2; D perhaps matches TRBD1 (6 bases). The V and J ends lost 2 bases and 6 bases respectively, with 16 bases between them. Germline CDR1 is ENHRY and CDR2 is SYGVKD. This CDR3 is built from 15 residues. The CDR3 coding sequence is TGTGCCATCAGTGAGGGGGGCATTGGAGAGAATGGCTACACCTTC. Protein: CAISEGGIGENGYTF.

V is TRBV5-1 and J is TRBJ1-2; 9 bases agree with TRBD1. Germline CDR1 SGHRS, CDR2 YFSETQ. The CDR3 length is 13 residues. J lost 8 bases, V lost 4 bases, and 6 bases had no gene match. CDR3 nucleotides: TGCGCCAGCAGCCCGGGACAGGGCGGAGGCTACACCTTC. Its protein is CASSPGQGGGYTF.

This clone was found once. The CDR3 region has the DNA TGCAGCGTTGAGCGGGTACCGCTAGCCAAAAACATTCAGTACTTC. This translates into CSVERVPLAKNIQYF. The V call is TRBV29-1, the J call TRBJ2-4; tentatively, D is TRBD2 (5 bases). With 3 bases removed from V and 0 bases from J, the gap between germline ends came to 12 bases. Looked up from germline, CDR1 is SQVTM and CDR2 is ANQGSEA. CDR3 size: 15 residues.

This chain connects TRBV9 to TRBJ2-2; maybe TRBD2 (6 bases). V was clipped by 4 bases and J by 3 bases, with 16 bases between them. Germline V lookup: CDR1 SGDLS, CDR2 YYNGEE. This CDR3 region has 16 residues. The DNA for the CDR3 is TGTGCCAGCAGCAGGAGGGGTGGCAGGGACACCGGGGAGCTGTTTTTT. It yields the protein CASSRRGGRDTGELFF. Complete variable domain (other parts from reference TRBV9 and TRBJ2-2): DSGVTQTPKHLITATGQRVTLRCSPRSGDLSVYWYQQSLDQGLQFLIQYYNGEERAKGNILERFSAQQFPDLHSELNLSSLELGDSALYFCASSRRGGRDTGELFFGEGSRLTVL.